A selection of T cell receptor beta chains follows, all from one sample in a study of blood T cell repertoires in COVID-19. The table came from immunoSEQ multiplex PCR; TCRdb's copy has only in-frame clones and leaves some out. This sample has around 190,000 clones; 86% occur once, and the top ten carry around 25%. The sample comprised PBMCs or T cells enriched from blood (not recorded which). Receptors were obtained from a woman aged 40 to 55 in a cohort exposed to, infected with or recovered from COVID-19 (not recorded which). The CDR3 runs from the conserved cysteine through the conserved F or W. A D gene is named only where the DNA matches it firmly. A row's size may be missing; if present it is once, few, many or a size class.

CDR3 DNA	CDR3 protein	CDR3 length	clone size	V gene	J gene	D gene
TGTGCCAGCAGTTTATACTCTCGCTTCACAGATACGCAGTATTTT	CASSLYSRFTDTQYF	15	-	TRBV27	TRBJ2-3	-
TGTGCCAGCAGCCCTCCAGGGGGAACCTACAATGAGCAGTTCTTC	CASSPPGGTYNEQFF	15	-	TRBV9	TRBJ2-1	TRBD1
TGTGCCAGCAGCGTAGAGGGACTAGCGGGGGGAGAGAACACCGGGGAGCTGTTTTTT	CASSVEGLAGGENTGELFF	19	-	TRBV9	TRBJ2-2	TRBD2
TGTGCCAGCACCACTATAGCGGGGGGGCCAGGGACCCAGTACTTC	CASTTIAGGPGTQYF	15	-	TRBV2	TRBJ2-5	TRBD2
TGCGCCAGCAGCTTGGAGGGAGCTGGTGGAAACACCATATATTTT	CASSLEGAGGNTIYF	15	few	TRBV5-1	TRBJ1-3	-
TGTGCCAGCAGCTCCCCTGGGGGGAGCGCCGTTAATGAAAAACTGTTTTTT	CASSSPGGSAVNEKLFF	17	-	TRBV11-3	TRBJ1-4	-
TGTGCCAGCAGCTCGGACAGGGCCAAAGGCACTGAAGCTTTCTTT	CASSSDRAKGTEAFF	15	-	TRBV28	TRBJ1-1	TRBD1
TGTGCCAGCACGTTAGCGGGAGGCCTCACAGATACGCAGTATTTT	CASTLAGGLTDTQYF	15	-	TRBV9	TRBJ2-3	TRBD2
TGTGCCAGTGAGGTGAACACTGAAGCTTTCTTT	CASEVNTEAFF	11	few	TRBV12-3/TRBV12-4	TRBJ1-1	-
TGTGCCAGCAGCTTAGAGGCCCGGGACAGGAACACTGAAGCTTTCTTT	CASSLEARDRNTEAFF	16	-	TRBV11-3	TRBJ1-1	TRBD1
TGTGCCAGCAAGGGGGACAGGGGCAACGAGCAGTACTTC	CASKGDRGNEQYF	13	-	TRBV12-3/TRBV12-4	TRBJ2-7	TRBD1
TGTGCCAGCAGCCCTAAGGGGGTGGCAGAGCTGAGCTCCTACAATGAGCAGTTCTTC	CASSPKGVAELSSYNEQFF	19	-	TRBV7-9	TRBJ2-1	-
TGTGCCAGCAGTTTATTCGGGGGAGGGAGCGAGCAGTACTTC	CASSLFGGGSEQYF	14	-	TRBV27	TRBJ2-7	TRBD2
TGTGCCAGCAGCACCGACCGCACAGGGGGAGAGACCCAGTACTTC	CASSTDRTGGETQYF	15	once	TRBV9	TRBJ2-5	TRBD1
TGTGCCAGCAGCCTGGGACAGGGAGGGTACACTGAAGCTTTCTTT	CASSLGQGGYTEAFF	15	-	TRBV6-5	TRBJ1-1	TRBD1
TGTGCCAGCAGCGTAGTTGGGGCGTCATACAATGAGCAGTTCTTC	CASSVVGASYNEQFF	15	-	TRBV9	TRBJ2-1	-
TGTGCCAGCAGCCAGGACAGGGCTCCCCCAATGCAGTTCTTC	CASSQDRAPPMQFF	14	-	TRBV6-2/TRBV6-3	TRBJ2-1	TRBD1
TGTGCCAGTAGTATGGGTAGCGGGGGCACAGATACGCAGTATTTT	CASSMGSGGTDTQYF	15	-	TRBV19	TRBJ2-3	TRBD2
TGTGCCACGCTGGACAGTACTAACTATGGCTACACCTTC	CATLDSTNYGYTF	13	-	TRBV10-3	TRBJ1-2	-
TGCAGCGTTGAAGGACAGGGGGTAGGGGAGCAGTTCTTC	CSVEGQGVGEQFF	13	-	TRBV29-1	TRBJ2-1	TRBD1
TGTGCCAGCAGAAACGGGGGGACTGGCTACACCTTC	CASRNGGTGYTF	12	few	TRBV6-5	TRBJ1-2	-
TGTGCCAGCAGCTTGGAACCAGGGGTTAGCAATCAGCCCCAGCATTTT	CASSLEPGVSNQPQHF	16	few	TRBV5-8	TRBJ1-5	-
TGTGCCAGCAGCTTAGGAGGAGTGACTAGCGTGGATACGCAGTATTTT	CASSLGGVTSVDTQYF	16	-	TRBV11-2	TRBJ2-3	TRBD2
TGTGCCAGCAGCCAGGAAACAGGGGAAACTTCACCCCTCCACTTT	CASSQETGETSPLHF	15	-	TRBV4-2	TRBJ1-6	TRBD1
TGTGCCAGCAGCCTGAGGGACTACGAGCAGTACTTC	CASSLRDYEQYF	12	-	TRBV3-1/TRBV3-2	TRBJ2-7	-
TGTGCCACCAGCACTCGACAGAGCTCTGGAAACACCATATATTTT	CATSTRQSSGNTIYF	15	once	TRBV15	TRBJ1-3	-
TGTGCCACCAGTGATGGACAGGTTTCCGAGCAGTACTTC	CATSDGQVSEQYF	13	-	TRBV24-1	TRBJ2-7	TRBD1
TGTGCCAGCAGCTTGGAGAGGCGCCAATGGGATGGCTACACCTTC	CASSLERRQWDGYTF	15	-	TRBV5-5	TRBJ1-2	-
TGTGCCAGCAGTCCGGACTTAGCGGAGTACGAGCAGTACTTC	CASSPDLAEYEQYF	14	-	TRBV27	TRBJ2-7	-
TGTGCTAGTGGTTACCTTTCGTATCCGGGGTCACCCCTCCACTTT	CASGYLSYPGSPLHF	15	-	TRBV12-5	TRBJ1-6	-
TGTGCCAGCAGCCCCATTGGGGCGGATGAAAAACTGTTTTTT	CASSPIGADEKLFF	14	-	TRBV3-1/TRBV3-2	TRBJ1-4	-
TGTGCCAGCAGCCAAGATTGGGGGACATCAGGCTCCTACGAGCAGTACTTC	CASSQDWGTSGSYEQYF	17	-	TRBV4-2	TRBJ2-7	-
TGTGCCACCAGTGACGGGCAGGGCAGGGAAAAACTGTTTTTT	CATSDGQGREKLFF	14	-	TRBV24-1	TRBJ1-4	-
TGTGCCAGCAGTTCGGGGACAGCCTATGGCTACACCTTC	CASSSGTAYGYTF	13	-	TRBV12-3/TRBV12-4	TRBJ1-2	TRBD1
TGTGCCAGCAGTTTGCTCCTGGGACAGAATCAGCCCCAGCATTTT	CASSLLLGQNQPQHF	15	-	TRBV28	TRBJ1-5	TRBD1
TGCGCCAGCAGCTTGGGTGGTCGGGGAGGGAACGAGCAGTACTTC	CASSLGGRGGNEQYF	15	-	TRBV5-1	TRBJ2-7	TRBD2
TGTGCCAGCAGTTCTCCTAGGGGAAACACCATATATTTT	CASSSPRGNTIYF	13	-	TRBV6-4	TRBJ1-3	-
TGCGCCAGCAGGGGTGCGGACACCGGGGAGCTGTTTTTT	CASRGADTGELFF	13	-	TRBV5-1	TRBJ2-2	-
TGCGCCAGCAGCTTCAGGGGACCTGAAGCTTTCTTT	CASSFRGPEAFF	12	once	TRBV5-1	TRBJ1-1	-
TGTGCCAGCAGCTCCATACTAGCGGGAGGCCTCAATGAGCAGTTCTTC	CASSSILAGGLNEQFF	16	-	TRBV7-2	TRBJ2-1	TRBD2
TGTGCCAGCAGTTCGGGACAGGAACTTGCAGCTAACTATGGCTACACCTTC	CASSSGQELAANYGYTF	17	-	TRBV28	TRBJ1-2	TRBD1
TGTGCCAGCGCTCTGGTTGAGAAGCGGGGTCTAGATGAGCAGTTCTTC	CASALVEKRGLDEQFF	16	-	TRBV25-1	TRBJ2-1	TRBD2
TGTGCCAGCAGCCCCGGGGGAGGGGCGGGCACCGGGGAGCTGTTTTTT	CASSPGGGAGTGELFF	16	few	TRBV5-4	TRBJ2-2	TRBD2
TGTGCCAGCGCACAGGGCCACGAGCAGTACTTC	CASAQGHEQYF	11	-	TRBV13	TRBJ2-7	-
TGTGCCACCCCGAGGAGGGGACTAGCGGTCACCGGGGAGCTGTTTTTT	CATPRRGLAVTGELFF	16	-	TRBV2	TRBJ2-2	TRBD2
TGTGCCAGCAGAAGCGGGTACGAGCAGTACTTC	CASRSGYEQYF	11	-	TRBV6-5	TRBJ2-7	-
TGTGCCAGCAGCTTGGTACAGGGGGAGCAGTACTTC	CASSLVQGEQYF	12	-	TRBV5-6	TRBJ2-7	TRBD1
TGTGCCAGCAGCAAACGACCGAGGACAGGGAGTAATGGGCCCCAGCATTTT	CASSKRPRTGSNGPQHF	17	-	TRBV21-1	TRBJ1-5	-
TGTGCCAGCAGCTTGGAGGGGGAACTGTTTTTT	CASSLEGELFF	11	-	TRBV5-4	TRBJ1-4	-
TGTGCCAGTAGCTACAGGGGACGGACTGAAGCTTTCTTT	CASSYRGRTEAFF	13	-	TRBV19	TRBJ1-1	TRBD1
TGTGCCAGCAGCCTAGGGACAGGGGCGAACACTGAAGCTTTCTTT	CASSLGTGANTEAFF	15	-	TRBV9	TRBJ1-1	TRBD1
TGTGCCAGCAGTGGGACAGTTAGCTCTGGGGCCAACGTCCTGACTTTC	CASSGTVSSGANVLTF	16	-	TRBV6-6	TRBJ2-6	TRBD1
TGTGCCAGCAGTTACAGGGGCGGGACCACCTACGAGCAGTACTTC	CASSYRGGTTYEQYF	15	-	TRBV6-2/TRBV6-3	TRBJ2-7	-
TGTGCCAGCAGTGAAGCTTCGGGGACCCAGTACTTC	CASSEASGTQYF	12	-	TRBV2	TRBJ2-5	-